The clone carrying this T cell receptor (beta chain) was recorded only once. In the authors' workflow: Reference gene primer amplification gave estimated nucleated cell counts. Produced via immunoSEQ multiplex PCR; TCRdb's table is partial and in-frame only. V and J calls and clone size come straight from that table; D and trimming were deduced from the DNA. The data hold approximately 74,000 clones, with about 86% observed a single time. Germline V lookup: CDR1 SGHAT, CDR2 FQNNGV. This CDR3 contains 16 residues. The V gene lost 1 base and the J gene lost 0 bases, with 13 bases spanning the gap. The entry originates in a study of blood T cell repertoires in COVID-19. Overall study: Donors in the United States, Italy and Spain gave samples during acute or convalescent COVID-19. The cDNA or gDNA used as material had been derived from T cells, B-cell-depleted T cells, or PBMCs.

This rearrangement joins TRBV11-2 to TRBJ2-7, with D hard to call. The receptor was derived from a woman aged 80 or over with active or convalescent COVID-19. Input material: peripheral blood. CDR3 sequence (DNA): TGTGCCAGCAGCTTAGTAGTGCCCCCCCACTCCTACGAGCAGTACTTC. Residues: CASSLVVPPHSYEQYF.